A single sample gave rise to the 2 T cell receptor beta chains below, sequenced in a study of T cells after yellow fever vaccination. From the 5' RACE reads, TCRdb called clonotypes with MiXCR, one entry per CDR3 protein. The sample has approximately 580,000 distinct CDR3 sequences, about 15% seen once. This specimen consisted of PBMCs, obtained around 5 days after the first yellow fever vaccination. These receptors all stem from a man aged 18 to 30 who received the YFV17D yellow fever vaccine.

V is TRBV2 and J is TRBJ2-1; 7 bases are shared with TRBD1. V was pared by 6 bases and J by 1 base, with 6 bases of the junction left unmatched. CDR1 and CDR2 from the germline V gene are SNHLY and FYNNEI. The CDR3 consists of 15 residues. CDR3 protein: CASSTPQGSYNEQFF. CDR3 in DNA: TGTGCCAGCAGCACACCACAGGGGTCCTACAATGAGCAGTTCTTC.

The chain recombines TRBV20-1 with TRBJ1-5; D is undetermined. This CDR3 spans 16 amino acids. Per germline, CDR1 DFQATT and CDR2 SNEGSKA (reference sequence). V was trimmed by 0 bases and J by 0 bases, leaving 12 bases between them. The CDR3 sequence is CSARDLSADSNQPQHF. The CDR3 bases are TGCAGTGCTAGAGACTTATCGGCGGATAGCAATCAGCCCCAGCATTTT.